This passage covers 18 T cell receptor beta chains from one sample sequenced in a study of chemoradiotherapy in HPV16-positive cancers. Generated by immunoSEQ multiplex PCR, the TCRdb table keeps only in-frame clones and is missing some. The profile shows 8,000 to 9,000 clones, about 74% of them singletons. Sample acquisition took place from a patient who underwent chemoradiotherapy. The receptor set was obtained from a human donor with HPV-associated anogenital cancer.

The chain is built from TRBV2 and TRBJ2-1; 12 bases are a match to TRBD2. Germline CDR1 reads SNHLY; CDR2 reads FYNNEI. CDR3 length: 14 residues. Trimming took 10 bases from V and 7 from J; bases not matched to a gene: 8. The DNA of the CDR3 is TGTGCCAACATGAGACTAGCGGGAGATAATGAGCAGTTCTTC. This translates into CANMRLAGDNEQFF.

Only one count was recorded for this clone. The chain is built from TRBV7-8 and TRBJ1-1, with D maybe TRBD1 (6 bases). Between the trimmed V and J ends, which lost 5 bases and 2 bases, there was a span of 21 bases. The CDR3 totals 17 residues. CDR1 is SGHVS, CDR2 FQNEAQ, per germline. CDR3 sequence: CASSPHRVAGSNTEAFF. In DNA form, the CDR3 reads TGTGCCAGCAGCCCACACAGGGTTGCCGGGAGTAACACTGAAGCTTTCTTT.

The V call is TRBV9, the J call TRBJ2-7, with D maybe TRBD2 (5 bases). The CDR3 is 15 amino acids. Trimming shortened V by 0 bases and J by 5 bases, and 15 bases separated the two germline ends. CDR1 SGDLS and CDR2 YYNGEE come from the germline V gene. For the CDR3, the DNA is TGTGCCAGCAGCGTAGGAGGGAATCGGTTGGACGAGCAGTACTTC. It is translated as CASSVGGNRLDEQYF.

The V gene is TRBV29-1, the J gene TRBJ2-3; 10 positions match TRBD2. CDR1 and CDR2 from the germline V gene are SQVTM and ANQGSEA. The CDR3 has 16 amino acids. J gave up 2 bases and V 4 bases, and 9 bases lay outside the gene matches. This chain's CDR3 is CSVGTSGMGATDTQYF. DNA for the CDR3: TGCAGCGTTGGGACTAGCGGCATGGGTGCCACAGATACGCAGTATTTT.

CDR3 region: CASPPSGLAGPTNEQFF. CDR3 sequence (DNA): TGTGCCAGCCCCCCAAGTGGGCTAGCGGGTCCTACCAATGAGCAGTTCTTC. The V call is TRBV28, the J call TRBJ2-1; 8 nucleotides match TRBD2. The germline CDR1 and CDR2 sequences are MDHEN and SYDVKM. The CDR3 extends over 17 amino acids. V lost 8 bases, J lost 6 bases, and 18 bases stayed unmatched.

This chain uses TRBV18 with TRBJ2-7; TRBD1 aligns across 7 bases. CDR3 size: 15 residues. V lost 5 bases, J lost 0 bases, and 7 bases stayed unmatched. CDR1 KGHSH and CDR2 LQKENI come from the germline V gene. The CDR3 is CASSRDRVGSYEQYF. As DNA, the CDR3 is TGTGCCAGCTCAAGAGACAGGGTAGGCTCCTACGAGCAGTACTTC.

This chain joins TRBV19 and TRBJ2-1; 8 bases fit TRBD1. The CDR3 loop spans 15 amino acids. V dropped 5 bases and J dropped 8; count of bases not matched to a gene: 11. Looked up from germline, CDR1 is LNHDA and CDR2 is SQIVND (reference sequence). The CDR3 nucleotides read TGTGCCAGTAGTTCAGGCGGGACAGGAGGTCATGAGCAGTTCTTC. Its protein is CASSSGGTGGHEQFF.

This clone was detected only a few times. The rearrangement uses TRBV30 and TRBJ1-1, with D perhaps matching TRBD1 (5 bases). This CDR3 region has 12 residues. The germline CDR1 and CDR2 sequences are GTSNPN and SVGIG (reference sequence). Trimming stripped 5 bases from V and 4 bases from J, with 11 bases between. Here the CDR3 reads CAWAPQGTEAFF. Written as DNA, the CDR3 is TGTGCCTGGGCACCCCAGGGCACTGAAGCTTTCTTT. Full variable domain (missing parts from reference TRBV30 and TRBJ1-1): SQTIHQWPATLVQPVGSPLSLECTVEGTSNPNLYWYRQAAGRGLQLLFYSVGIGQISSEVPQNLSASRPQDRQFILSSKKLLLSDSGFYLCAWAPQGTEAFFGQGTRLTVV.

V is TRBV28 and J is TRBJ2-7; 9 nucleotides line up with TRBD1. CDR3 length: 16 amino acids. CDR1 MDHEN and CDR2 SYDVKM come from the germline V gene. Trimming at V came to 4 bases and at J to 9 bases, leaving 16 bases not matched to a gene. This chain's CDR3 is CASSSPSTGGDRVQYF. The CDR3 region has the DNA TGTGCCAGCAGTTCCCCTTCGACAGGGGGTGACCGGGTGCAGTACTTC.

The gene calls are TRBV28 and TRBJ2-6; TRBD2 is a possible D gene (5 bases). V lost 5 bases, J lost 1 base, and 9 bases lay in between. Per germline, CDR1 MDHEN and CDR2 SYDVKM. The CDR3 extends over 15 amino acids. CDR3 in DNA: TGTGCCAGCAGTGCCACGGGGTCTGGGGCCAACGTCCTGACTTTC. This encodes CASSATGSGANVLTF.

V is TRBV4-1 and J is TRBJ1-2, with 10 nucleotides matching TRBD1. The CDR3 extends over 15 amino acids. V shed 4 bases and J 4 bases; nucleotides not matched to a gene: 6. Germline V gene data show CDR1 as MGHRA and CDR2 as YSYEKL. CDR3: CASSPGQGGGYGYTF. In DNA form, the CDR3 reads TGCGCCAGCAGCCCCGGACAGGGGGGCGGCTATGGCTACACCTTC.

CDR3 residues: CASSQEGGGGNTIYF. CDR3 bases: TGTGCCAGCAGCCAAGAAGGGGGCGGTGGAAACACCATATATTTT. This chain links TRBV4-2 with TRBJ1-3, with TRBD1 identical over 7 bases. J gave up 3 bases and V 0 bases, and 2 bases lay outside the gene matches. This CDR3 is 15 amino acids long. Germline V CDR1 and CDR2: LGHNA, YNFKEQ.

The V gene is TRBV19, the J gene TRBJ2-7, with unresolved D. This CDR3 comprises 12 residues. Trimming pared 4 bases from V and 3 bases from J, leaving 7 bases between. Germline V gene data show CDR1 as LNHDA and CDR2 as SQIVND (reference sequence). In DNA, the CDR3 is TGTGCCAGTAGTAGGTGGGGCTACGAGCAGTACTTC. Amino acid sequence: CASSRWGYEQYF.

The chain joins TRBV19 to TRBJ2-5, with D unresolved. V was clipped by 5 bases and J by 3 bases, with 7 bases between them. Germline V gene sequence: CDR1 LNHDA, CDR2 SQIVND (reference sequence). This CDR3 is built from 12 residues. For the CDR3, the DNA is TGTGCCAGTAGTGCCTCAGAAGAGACCCAGTACTTC. Translating gives CASSASEETQYF.

This sequence joins TRBV7-6 and TRBJ2-7; no definite D call. The CDR3 contains 15 residues. V was pared by 0 bases and J by 2 bases, with 11 bases between. The V gene's germline CDR1 is SGHVS and CDR2 FNYEAQ. The CDR3 region is CASSLATAATYEQYF. As DNA, the CDR3 is TGTGCCAGCAGCTTAGCGACGGCAGCAACCTACGAGCAGTACTTC.

The chain recombines TRBV27 with TRBJ2-1; TRBD1 matches at 8 bases. The CDR3 length is 15 residues. Trimming removed 3 bases from V and 8 bases from J; junction bases left unmatched: 9. Germline CDR1 reads MNHEY; CDR2 reads SMNVEV (reference sequence). The CDR3 here is CASSFWTGYVYEQFF. The CDR3 region has the DNA TGTGCCAGCAGTTTTTGGACAGGGTATGTGTATGAGCAGTTCTTC.

This chain links TRBV10-2 with TRBJ2-1; D is undetermined. This CDR3 comprises 13 residues. The V and J ends lost 2 bases and 9 bases respectively, with 11 bases between them. Germline values: CDR1 WSHSY, CDR2 SAAADI. Here the CDR3 reads CASSEDLLSEQFF. The CDR3 DNA follows: TGCGCCAGCAGTGAGGACTTGTTAAGTGAGCAGTTCTTC.

The chain couples TRBV13 to TRBJ1-2; D is unclear. The CDR3 extends over 15 amino acids. The V gene's germline CDR1 is PRHDT and CDR2 FYEKMQ (reference sequence). V shed 4 bases and J shed 2 bases, with 14 bases lying between them. The chain's CDR3 is CASSSYWPENYGYTF. DNA of the CDR3: TGTGCCAGCAGCTCGTATTGGCCCGAAAACTATGGCTACACCTTC.